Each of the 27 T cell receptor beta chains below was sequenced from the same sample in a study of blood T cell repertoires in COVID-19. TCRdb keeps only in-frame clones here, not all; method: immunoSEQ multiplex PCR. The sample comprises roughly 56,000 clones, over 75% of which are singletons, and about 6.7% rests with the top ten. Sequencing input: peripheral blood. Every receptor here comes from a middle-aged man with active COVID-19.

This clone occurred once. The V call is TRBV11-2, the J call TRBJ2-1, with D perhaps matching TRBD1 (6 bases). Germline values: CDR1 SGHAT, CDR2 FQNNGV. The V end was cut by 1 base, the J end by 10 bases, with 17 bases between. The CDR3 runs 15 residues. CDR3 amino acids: CASSLGQYATGEQFF. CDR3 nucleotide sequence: TGTGCCAGCAGCTTAGGACAGTACGCTACAGGGGAGCAGTTCTTC.

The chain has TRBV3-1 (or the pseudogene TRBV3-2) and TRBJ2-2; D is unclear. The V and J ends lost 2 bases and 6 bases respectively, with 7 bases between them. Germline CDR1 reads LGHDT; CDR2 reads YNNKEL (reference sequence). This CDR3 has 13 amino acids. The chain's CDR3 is CASSQSSAGELFF. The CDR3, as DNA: TGTGCCAGCAGCCAATCGAGCGCCGGGGAGCTGTTTTTT.

The CDR3 region is CASSSARDEAFF. The CDR3, as DNA: TGTGCCAGCAGTTCGGCGAGGGATGAAGCTTTCTTT. The chain joins TRBV28 to TRBJ1-1; D is ambiguous. The CDR3 has 12 residues. The germline V and J ends were trimmed by 4 bases and 7 bases, with 10 bases remaining between them. The germline V gene encodes CDR1 MDHEN and CDR2 SYDVKM.

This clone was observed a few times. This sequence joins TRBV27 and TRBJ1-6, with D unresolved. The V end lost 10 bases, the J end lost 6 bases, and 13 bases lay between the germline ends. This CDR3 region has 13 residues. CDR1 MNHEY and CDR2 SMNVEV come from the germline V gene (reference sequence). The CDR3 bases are TGTGCCACTCAAGGGAGCGTTAATTCACCCCTCCACTTT. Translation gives CATQGSVNSPLHF.

The CDR3 DNA is TGTGCCAGCAGCTTAGCGGCGGGAGGGTATGCAGATACGCAGTATTTT. Translating it yields CASSLAAGGYADTQYF. The rearrangement links TRBV7-2 to TRBJ2-3, with 9 bases that match TRBD2. The CDR3 length is 16 residues. Germline V gene lookup returns CDR1 SGHTA and CDR2 FQGNSA. V gave up 0 bases and J gave up 4 bases; unmatched junction bases: 5.

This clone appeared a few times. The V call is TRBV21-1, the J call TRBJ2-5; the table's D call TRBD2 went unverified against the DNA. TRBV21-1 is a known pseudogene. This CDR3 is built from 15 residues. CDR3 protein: CASSKIGLIKETQYF. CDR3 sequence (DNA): TGTGCCAGCAGCAAGATAGGACTGATTAAAGAGACCCAGTACTTC.

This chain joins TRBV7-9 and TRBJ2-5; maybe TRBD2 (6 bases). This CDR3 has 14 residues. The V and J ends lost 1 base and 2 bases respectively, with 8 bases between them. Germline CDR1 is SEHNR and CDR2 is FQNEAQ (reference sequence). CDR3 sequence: CASSLGTIQETQYF. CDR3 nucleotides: TGTGCCAGCAGCTTAGGGACTATACAAGAGACCCAGTACTTC.

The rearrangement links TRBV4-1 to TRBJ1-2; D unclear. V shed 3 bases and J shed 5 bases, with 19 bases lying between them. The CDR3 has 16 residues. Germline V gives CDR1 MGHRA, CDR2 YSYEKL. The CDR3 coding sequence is TGCGCCAGCAGCCAGCTGGGTGGAGGGTCTCGATATGGCTACACCTTC. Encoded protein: CASSQLGGGSRYGYTF.

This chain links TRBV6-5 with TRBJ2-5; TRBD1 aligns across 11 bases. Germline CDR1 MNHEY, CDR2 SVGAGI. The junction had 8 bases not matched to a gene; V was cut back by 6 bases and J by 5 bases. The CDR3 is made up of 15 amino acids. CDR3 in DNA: TGTGCCAGCAGGGCCGGACAGGGGGCGTGGGAGACCCAGTACTTC. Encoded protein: CASRAGQGAWETQYF.

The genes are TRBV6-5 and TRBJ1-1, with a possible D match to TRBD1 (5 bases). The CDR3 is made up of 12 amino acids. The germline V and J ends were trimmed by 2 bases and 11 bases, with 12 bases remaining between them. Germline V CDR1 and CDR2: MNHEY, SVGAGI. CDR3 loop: CASSYGAGLAFF. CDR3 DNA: TGTGCCAGCAGTTACGGGGCAGGGTTGGCTTTCTTT.

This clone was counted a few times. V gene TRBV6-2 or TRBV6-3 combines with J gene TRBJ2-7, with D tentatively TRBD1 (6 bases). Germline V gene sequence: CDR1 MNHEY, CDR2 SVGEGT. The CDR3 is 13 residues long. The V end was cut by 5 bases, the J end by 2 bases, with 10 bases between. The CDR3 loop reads CASSAWTAYEQYF. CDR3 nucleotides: TGTGCCAGCAGTGCCTGGACAGCCTACGAGCAGTACTTC.

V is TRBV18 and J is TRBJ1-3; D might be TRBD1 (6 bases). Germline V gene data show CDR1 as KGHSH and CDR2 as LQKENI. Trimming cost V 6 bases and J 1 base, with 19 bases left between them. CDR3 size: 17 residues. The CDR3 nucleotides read TGTGCCAGCTCTCTCGAAAGGACAGACTTTTCTGGAAACACCATATATTTT. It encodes CASSLERTDFSGNTIYF.

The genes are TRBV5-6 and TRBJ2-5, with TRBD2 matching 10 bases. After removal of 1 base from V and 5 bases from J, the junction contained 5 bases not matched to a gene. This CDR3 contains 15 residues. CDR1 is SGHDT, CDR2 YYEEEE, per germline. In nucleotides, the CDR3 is TGTGCCAGCAGCTTGAAACTAGCGGGATTGGAGACCCAGTACTTC. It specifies CASSLKLAGLETQYF.

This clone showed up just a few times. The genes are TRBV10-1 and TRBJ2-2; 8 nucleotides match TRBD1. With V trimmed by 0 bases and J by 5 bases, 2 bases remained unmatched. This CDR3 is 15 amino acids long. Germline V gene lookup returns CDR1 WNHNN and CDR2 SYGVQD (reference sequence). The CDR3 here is CASSESRTGTGELFF. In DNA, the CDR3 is TGCGCCAGCAGTGAGTCAAGGACAGGGACCGGGGAGCTGTTTTTT.

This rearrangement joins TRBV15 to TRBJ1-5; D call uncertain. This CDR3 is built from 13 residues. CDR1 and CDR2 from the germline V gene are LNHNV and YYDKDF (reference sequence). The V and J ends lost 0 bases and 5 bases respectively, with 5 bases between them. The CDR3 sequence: CATSRDPDQPQHF. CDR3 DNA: TGTGCCACCAGCAGAGATCCCGATCAGCCCCAGCATTTT.

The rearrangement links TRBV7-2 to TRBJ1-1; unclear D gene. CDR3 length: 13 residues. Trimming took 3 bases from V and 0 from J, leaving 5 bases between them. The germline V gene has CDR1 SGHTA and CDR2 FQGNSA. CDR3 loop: CASSLSLNTEAFF. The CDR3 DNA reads TGTGCCAGCAGCTTGAGTCTGAACACTGAAGCTTTCTTT. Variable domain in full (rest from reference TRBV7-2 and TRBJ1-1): GAGVSQSPSNKVTEKGKDVELRCDPISGHTALYWYRQSLGQGLEFLIYFQGNSAPDKSGLPSDRFSAERTGGSVSTLTIQRTQQEDSAVYLCASSLSLNTEAFFGQGTRLTVV.

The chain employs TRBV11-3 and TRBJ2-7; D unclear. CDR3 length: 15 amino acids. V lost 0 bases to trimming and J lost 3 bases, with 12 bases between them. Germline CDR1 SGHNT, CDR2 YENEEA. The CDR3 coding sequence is TGTGCCAGCAGCTTAGATGGTACAGAGCACTACGAGCAGTACTTC. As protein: CASSLDGTEHYEQYF.

The DNA for the CDR3 is TGTGCCAGCAGCTCCCGGTACGACAATGAGCAGTTCTTC. It is translated as CASSSRYDNEQFF. The chain employs TRBV7-8 and TRBJ2-1; no definite D call. V was clipped by 4 bases and J by 5 bases, with 9 bases between them. Germline assignment: CDR1 SGHVS and CDR2 FQNEAQ. This CDR3 comprises 13 residues.

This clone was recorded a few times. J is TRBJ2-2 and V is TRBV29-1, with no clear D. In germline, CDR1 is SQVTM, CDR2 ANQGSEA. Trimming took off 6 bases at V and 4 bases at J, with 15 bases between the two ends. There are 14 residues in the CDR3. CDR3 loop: CSVARSSTTGELFF. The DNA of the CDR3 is TGCAGCGTGGCGAGGAGTTCTACCACCGGGGAGCTGTTTTTT.

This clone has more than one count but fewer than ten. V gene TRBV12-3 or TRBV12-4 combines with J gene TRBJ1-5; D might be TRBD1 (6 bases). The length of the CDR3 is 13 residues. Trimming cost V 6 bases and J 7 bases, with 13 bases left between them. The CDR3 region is CASSSGEGQPQHF. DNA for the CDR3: TGTGCCAGCAGCTCAGGGGAAGGACAGCCCCAGCATTTT.

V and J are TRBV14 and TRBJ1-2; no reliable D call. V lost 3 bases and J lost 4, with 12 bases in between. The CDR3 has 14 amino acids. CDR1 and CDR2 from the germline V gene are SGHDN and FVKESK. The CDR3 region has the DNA TGTGCCAGCAGCCATCTGGACTTCCCCTATGGCTACACCTTC. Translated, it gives CASSHLDFPYGYTF.

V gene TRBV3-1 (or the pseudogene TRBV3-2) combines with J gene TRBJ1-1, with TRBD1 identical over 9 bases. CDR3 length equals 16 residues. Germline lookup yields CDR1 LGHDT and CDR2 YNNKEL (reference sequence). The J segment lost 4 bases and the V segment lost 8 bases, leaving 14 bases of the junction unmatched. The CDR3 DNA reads TGTGCCAGCCCACCCCGGGACAGGGAACGAATCACTGAAGCTTTCTTT. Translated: CASPPRDRERITEAFF.

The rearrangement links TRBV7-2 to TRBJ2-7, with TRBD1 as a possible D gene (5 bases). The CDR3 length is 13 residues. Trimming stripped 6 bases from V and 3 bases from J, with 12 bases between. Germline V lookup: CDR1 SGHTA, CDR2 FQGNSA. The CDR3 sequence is CASSPTRDYEQYF. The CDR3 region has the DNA TGTGCCAGCAGTCCCACCAGGGACTACGAGCAGTACTTC.

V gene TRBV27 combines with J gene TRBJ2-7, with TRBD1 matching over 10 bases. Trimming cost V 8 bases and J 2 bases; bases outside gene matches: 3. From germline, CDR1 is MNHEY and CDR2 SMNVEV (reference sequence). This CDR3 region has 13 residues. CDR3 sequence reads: CASSGTGAYEQYF. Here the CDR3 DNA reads TGTGCCAGCTCCGGGACAGGGGCCTACGAGCAGTACTTC.

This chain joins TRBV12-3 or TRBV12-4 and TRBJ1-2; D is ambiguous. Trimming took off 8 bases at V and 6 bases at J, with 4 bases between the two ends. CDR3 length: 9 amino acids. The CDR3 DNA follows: TGTGCCAGCGAGAATGGCTACACCTTC. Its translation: CASENGYTF.

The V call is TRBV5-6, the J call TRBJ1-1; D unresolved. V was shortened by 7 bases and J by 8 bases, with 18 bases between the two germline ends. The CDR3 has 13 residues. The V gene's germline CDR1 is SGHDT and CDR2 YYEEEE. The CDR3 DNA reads TGTGCCAGCTCATTTCTGGGCCAGACCGAAGCTTTCTTT. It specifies CASSFLGQTEAFF.

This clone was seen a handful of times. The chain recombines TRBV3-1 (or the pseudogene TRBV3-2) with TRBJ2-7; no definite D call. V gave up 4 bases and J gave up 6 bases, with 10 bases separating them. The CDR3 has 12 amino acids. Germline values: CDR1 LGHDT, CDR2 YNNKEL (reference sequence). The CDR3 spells CASSLSGAEQYF. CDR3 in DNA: TGTGCCAGCAGCCTGTCTGGAGCCGAGCAGTACTTC.